The clone carrying this TCR beta chain was detected once. Replicate PCRs for unsorted PBMC used 300 ng DNA (around 30,000 T cell genomes). It was on ten immunoSEQ deep assay plates that unsorted PBMC DNA was sequenced. The protocol was immunoSEQ multiplex PCR, while the TCRdb copy is restricted to in-frame clones and leaves out a portion. The repertoire includes 450,000 to 500,000 clones, 70% to 85% of them detected once, and about 12% sits in the top ten. These data are taken from a study of shared clonotypes between healthy human individuals. Germline V gene lookup returns CDR1 SQVTM and CDR2 ANQGSEA. This CDR3 comprises 13 residues. The ends lost 5 bases at V and 7 bases at J; junction bases unmatched: 5.

The chain recombines TRBV29-1 with TRBJ2-1, with 10 bases lining up with TRBD2. This sequence was found in a woman aged 40 to 50 in good health. Some clones in this sample may be carry-over from other donors' samples. The sequenced material came from PBMCs. CDR3 DNA: TGCAGCGTTACTCTAGCGGGAGTTAATGAGCAGTTCTTC. This codes for CSVTLAGVNEQFF.